The T cell receptor beta chain under discussion was sequenced for a study of identical twins. Each CDR3 protein gets one entry after TCRdb re-called the 5' RACE reads with MiXCR. This sample has 500,000 or so distinct CDR3 sequences, with roughly 21% found just once. With regard to this clonotype: Antigen unknown.

The V and J ends lost 5 bases and 2 bases respectively, with 15 bases between them. This CDR3 has 15 amino acids. Whole-study findings and limits: Findings depended on cross-sectional statistics rather than tracking the same donors.

The same sample was also studied in work on T cells expressing NK-cell markers.

V gene TRBV12-3 or TRBV12-4 combines with J gene TRBJ1-2; D might be TRBD1 (5 bases). Sequenced sample: CD4+ T cells sorted from blood. The sequence was collected from a young woman in good health. The CDR3 DNA reads as TGTGCCAGCAGTCGGGGCAGCTGGGTAAACTATGGCTACACCTTC. Translation gives CASSRGSWVNYGYTF.